The entry below describes one TCR beta chain. These data belong to a study of T cell responses to AZD1222 COVID-19 vaccine. Only in-frame clones appear in the TCRdb table, and some are missing; sequencing was by immunoSEQ multiplex PCR. The profile shows some 190,000 clones, 80% to 90% of them singletons. Germline V lookup: CDR1 SGHDT, CDR2 YYEEEE. The V and J ends lost 0 bases and 3 bases respectively, with 3 bases between them. CDR3 size: 12 residues. V is TRBV5-6 and J is TRBJ2-5; no definite D call. Sample: peripheral blood, taken on day 0 of AZD1222 vaccination. This receptor was taken from an adult in good health. CDR3 amino acids: CASSLGKETQYF. In DNA, the CDR3 is TGTGCCAGCAGCTTGGGGAAAGAGACCCAGTACTTC. The full variable domain, in which reference TRBV5-6 and TRBJ2-5 provide the parts outside the CDR3, is DAGVTQSPTHLIKTRGQQVTLRCSPKSGHDTVSWYQQALGQGPQFIFQYYEEEERQRGNFPDRFSGHQFPNYSSELNVNALLLGDSALYLCASSLGKETQYFGPGTRLLVL.